A selection of T cell receptor beta chains follows, all from one sample in a study of blood T cell repertoires in COVID-19. Generated by immunoSEQ multiplex PCR, the TCRdb table keeps only in-frame clones and is missing some. The sample records 350,000 to 400,000 clones, almost 90% being singletons. The specimen was peripheral blood. The source is a man aged 18-30 years with active or convalescent COVID-19. Both conserved end residues are part of each CDR3. The D gene is left open where the match is weak. Size is stated for part of the rows, as once, few or many counts, or as a class when the clone is expanded.

TRBJ1-1 | . | TRBV7-2 | TRBD1 | TGTGCCAGCAGCTCCCCGGACAGGGGAGGAGCTTTCTTT | CASSSPDRGGAFF
TRBJ2-3 | . | TRBV20-1 | . | TGCAGTGCTAGTAAGGGGCGTAAAACAGATACGCAGTATTTT | CSASKGRKTDTQYF
TRBJ1-2 | once | TRBV27 | . | TGTGCCAGCAGTTTATCGGGGGCGCGGGTCTATGGCTACACCTTC | CASSLSGARVYGYTF
TRBJ2-7 | . | TRBV28 | TRBD2 | TGTGCCAGCAGAGGACTAGCGAGGCCCCAGGGGCAGTACTTC | CASRGLARPQGQYF
TRBJ1-1 | . | TRBV7-9 | . | TGTGCCAGCAGCTTAGCGGGGCAGGTCCGCACTGAAGCTTTCTTT | CASSLAGQVRTEAFF
TRBJ2-4 | . | TRBV18 | TRBD1 | TGTGCCAGCTCACTACAGGGGGCGACCAAAAACATTCAGTACTTC | CASSLQGATKNIQYF
TRBJ1-4 | few | TRBV10-3 | . | TGTGCCATCAATGGGCGGGCGGGTGAAAAACTGTTTTTT | CAINGRAGEKLFF
TRBJ1-1 | once | TRBV5-1 | . | TGCGCCAGCAGAACCGGGACCGGGGGGACTGAAGCTTTCTTT | CASRTGTGGTEAFF
TRBJ1-4 | . | TRBV4-2 | . | TGTGCCAGCAGAAAGGGAGGAGGTAACGAAAAACTGTTTTTT | CASRKGGGNEKLFF
TRBJ2-3 | few | TRBV6-4 | TRBD2 | TGTGCCAGCAGTGACTCGCCGGGAGGGCCAGATACGCAGTATTTT | CASSDSPGGPDTQYF
TRBJ1-4 | . | TRBV9 | TRBD1 | TGTGCCAGCAGCGATTACCGGGACAGTAAAATTGAAAAACTGTTTTTT | CASSDYRDSKIEKLFF
TRBJ2-3 | . | TRBV6-6 | TRBD1 | TGTGCCAGCAGTTGGACAGGCGCGGACACAGATACGCAGTATTTT | CASSWTGADTDTQYF
TRBJ2-3 | . | TRBV9 | TRBD1 | TGTGCCAGCAGCGTAGAACAGGGGGGTCGAGATACGCAGTATTTT | CASSVEQGGRDTQYF
TRBJ2-3 | . | TRBV7-6 | . | TGTGCCAGCAGCATCTCAGATACGCAGTATTTT | CASSISDTQYF
TRBJ1-5 | . | TRBV10-2 | . | TGCGCCAGCAGTGAGACACAGGGACAACGCAATCAGCCCCAGCATTTT | CASSETQGQRNQPQHF
TRBJ1-5 | . | TRBV2 | TRBD1 | TGTGCCAGCAGTGGCTCAGGGGGCTATCAGCCCCAGCATTTT | CASSGSGGYQPQHF
TRBJ2-1 | . | TRBV11-3 | . | TGTGCCAGCAGCTTAGGGGGGGAGAATGAGCAGTTCTTC | CASSLGGENEQFF
TRBJ1-5 | . | TRBV12-5 | . | TGTGCTAGTGGTTTGGGGCAGGGTGAGAGGCCCCAGCATTTT | CASGLGQGERPQHF
TRBJ1-3 | . | TRBV2 | TRBD1 | TGTGCCAGAGACGATGGACAGGGTGGACGTGGAAACACCATATATTTT | CARDDGQGGRGNTIYF
TRBJ1-2 | . | TRBV6-6 | TRBD1 | TGTGCCAGCAGTGCCGACAGGGCCCTCTGGGGCTACACCTTC | CASSADRALWGYTF
TRBJ1-4 | . | TRBV10-1 | TRBD1 | TGCGCCAGCACCGAGACAGGGGGCGCGTGGACTAATGAAAAACTGTTTTTT | CASTETGGAWTNEKLFF
TRBJ1-1 | . | TRBV6-5 | TRBD1 | TGTGCCAGCAGTTACTTCCTAACAGGGGGCACTGAAGCTTTCTTT | CASSYFLTGGTEAFF
TRBJ2-1 | . | TRBV19 | . | TGTGCCAGTAGTGAATGGGGCTACTTCGACAATGAGCAGTTCTTC | CASSEWGYFDNEQFF
TRBJ2-5 | . | TRBV7-9 | TRBD2 | TGTGCCAGCAGCCCAGCAGCGACGGGGGGCCAAGAGACCCAGTACTTC | CASSPAATGGQETQYF
TRBJ2-7 | . | TRBV5-1 | . | TGCGCCAGCAGCTCGAGGCCAGGGAACGAGCAGTACTTC | CASSSRPGNEQYF
TRBJ1-5 | . | TRBV7-2 | . | TGTGCCAGCAGCTTAGATAGGGACTATAGCAATCAGCCCCAGCATTTT | CASSLDRDYSNQPQHF
TRBJ2-5 | . | TRBV28 | TRBD1 | TGTGCCAGCGGCACCGGGACAGGGGTCCAAGAGACCCAGTACTTC | CASGTGTGVQETQYF
TRBJ1-4 | few | TRBV6-5 | . | TGTGCCAGCAGAAAACAGGCAACTAATGAAAAACTGTTTTTT | CASRKQATNEKLFF
TRBJ2-5 | . | TRBV7-9 | . | TGTGCCAGCAGCTTAGGAGGTCTCGGAGAGACCCAGTACTTC | CASSLGGLGETQYF
TRBJ1-5 | once | TRBV9 | . | TGTGCCAGCAGCCAACAGGGAGCGGCTCAGCCCCAGCATTTT | CASSQQGAAQPQHF
TRBJ1-6 | . | TRBV4-3 | TRBD1 | TGCGCCAGCAGCCAAGTATTACAGGGGCTAAATAATTCACCCCTCCACTTT | CASSQVLQGLNNSPLHF
TRBJ2-7 | . | TRBV6-6 | . | TGTGCCAGCACAACGACTGGGGACTTGGACGAGCAGTACTTC | CASTTTGDLDEQYF
TRBJ1-3 | . | TRBV7-2 | . | TGTGCCAGCAGCTTAGATAGTGGGAGCTCTGGAAACACCATATATTTT | CASSLDSGSSGNTIYF
TRBJ2-1 | . | TRBV27 | TRBD2 | TGTGCCAGCATTAACAGCGGGGGGGCCTTGGATGAGCAGTTCTTC | CASINSGGALDEQFF
TRBJ2-7 | . | TRBV11-1 | TRBD2 | TGTGCCAGCAGCCGACTTGCGGGGGGGAACGAGCAGTACTTC | CASSRLAGGNEQYF
TRBJ2-7 | . | TRBV5-5 | . | TGTGCCAGCAGCTTGGATGGGACACAAGATTACGAGCAGTACTTC | CASSLDGTQDYEQYF
TRBJ1-2 | once | TRBV7-8 | TRBD1 | TGTGCCAGCAGCCAGAAGAACCGCATTGGGACAGGGAGGAACTATGGCTACACCTTC | CASSQKNRIGTGRNYGYTF
TRBJ2-7 | once | TRBV7-9 | . | TGTGCCAGCAGCCCGGGTGGAATCTCCTACGAGCAGTACTTC | CASSPGGISYEQYF
TRBJ1-6 | . | TRBV6-2/TRBV6-3 | . | TGTGCCAGCAGCCCACCGGGGTTCCTCTTTAATTCACCCCTCCACTTT | CASSPPGFLFNSPLHF
TRBJ1-1 | . | TRBV19 | . | TGTGCCAGTAGTATGGCAGGCCAAAGGGGGAACACTGAAGCTTTCTTT | CASSMAGQRGNTEAFF